This is a list of T cell receptor beta chains from one sample in a study of shared clonotypes between healthy human individuals. Sequenced by immunoSEQ multiplex PCR; TCRdb stores in-frame clones only, minus some. Here the sample spans roughly 640,000 clones, more than 95% being singletons. Specimen: naive CD4+ T cells sorted from blood. The receptor set was obtained from a woman aged 25 to 39 in good health. Both conserved end residues are part of each CDR3. Fields, in order: J gene, D gene, V gene, clone size, CDR3 protein, CDR3 DNA. The D gene is left open where the match is weak. The size of a clone is reported for some rows only, either as once, few or many, or as a class for expanded clones.

J: TRBJ1-4; D: TRBD1; V: TRBV11-3; size: -; CDR3: CASSLEDRVQEKLFF; DNA: TGTGCCAGCAGCTTAGAGGACAGGGTTCAAGAAAAACTGTTTTTT
J: TRBJ2-1; D: TRBD1; V: TRBV18; size: -; CDR3: CASSPTGGAGNEQFF; DNA: TGTGCCAGCTCACCGACAGGGGGCGCGGGGAATGAGCAGTTCTTC
J: TRBJ2-7; D: -; V: TRBV28; size: -; CDR3: CASSAGQRRFAQYF; DNA: TGTGCCAGCAGCGCGGGACAGCGACGATTTGCGCAGTACTTC
J: TRBJ2-2; D: -; V: TRBV7-8; size: -; CDR3: CASSSSVNTGELFF; DNA: TGTGCCAGCAGCAGTAGCGTGAACACCGGGGAGCTGTTTTTT
J: TRBJ1-4; D: TRBD1; V: TRBV5-4; size: -; CDR3: CASGWGPGQHNEKLFF; DNA: TGTGCCAGCGGATGGGGGCCGGGACAGCATAATGAAAAACTGTTTTTT
J: TRBJ2-3; D: -; V: TRBV27; size: -; CDR3: CASSSPLTAGRADTQYF; DNA: TGTGCCAGCAGTTCCCCCCTGACGGCGGGGCGTGCAGATACGCAGTATTTT
J: TRBJ2-1; D: TRBD2; V: TRBV2; size: once; CDR3: CASSETSGSGNEQFF; DNA: TGTGCCAGCAGTGAGACTAGCGGGAGCGGCAATGAGCAGTTCTTC
J: TRBJ2-1; D: TRBD2; V: TRBV5-1; size: -; CDR3: CASSSTSGRYNEQFF; DNA: TGCGCCAGCAGCTCTACTAGCGGGAGGTACAATGAGCAGTTCTTC
J: TRBJ1-1; D: -; V: TRBV6-1; size: -; CDR3: CASSVRPVNTEAFF; DNA: TGTGCCAGCAGCGTGAGGCCAGTGAACACTGAAGCTTTCTTT
J: TRBJ2-2; D: TRBD1; V: TRBV19; size: -; CDR3: CASSSSPGQGILFF; DNA: TGTGCCAGTAGTTCCTCCCCGGGACAGGGTATTCTGTTTTTT
J: TRBJ2-5; D: -; V: TRBV29-1; size: -; CDR3: CSVDGRPRGTQYF; DNA: TGCAGCGTTGATGGGCGCCCCCGGGGGACCCAGTACTTC
J: TRBJ2-3; D: -; V: TRBV7-9; size: -; CDR3: CASSLARPAGADTQYF; DNA: TGTGCCAGCAGCTTAGCCCGACCAGCCGGCGCAGATACGCAGTATTTT
J: TRBJ1-6; D: TRBD1; V: TRBV7-2; size: -; CDR3: CAITRSTTGASSPLHF; DNA: TGTGCCATTACGCGATCGACGACAGGGGCTAGCTCACCCCTCCACTTT
J: TRBJ1-2; D: TRBD1; V: TRBV5-1; size: -; CDR3: CASSLGRDSTMGGYTF; DNA: TGCGCCAGCAGCTTGGGGCGGGACAGCACGATGGGTGGCTACACCTTC
J: TRBJ1-2; D: TRBD1; V: TRBV19; size: -; CDR3: CATSRTGGNYGYTF; DNA: TGTGCCACCTCCCGGACAGGTGGAAACTATGGCTACACCTTC
J: TRBJ2-1; D: -; V: TRBV5-4; size: -; CDR3: CAVERFRDEQFF; DNA: TGTGCCGTGGAGCGCTTTAGGGATGAGCAGTTCTTC
J: TRBJ1-5; D: TRBD1; V: TRBV6-1; size: -; CDR3: CASSDRQGYQPQHF; DNA: TGTGCCAGCAGCGATAGACAGGGGTATCAGCCCCAGCATTTT
J: TRBJ1-5; D: -; V: TRBV5-5; size: -; CDR3: CASSLGPDSNQPQHF; DNA: TGTGCCAGCAGCTTGGGTCCGGACAGCAATCAGCCCCAGCATTTT
J: TRBJ2-6; D: -; V: TRBV7-8; size: -; CDR3: CASSLARSGANVLTF; DNA: TGTGCCAGCAGCTTGGCCCGCTCTGGGGCCAACGTCCTGACTTTC
J: TRBJ1-1; D: -; V: TRBV25-1; size: -; CDR3: CASRGPPRTTEAFF; DNA: TGTGCCAGCAGGGGGCCCCCCCGGACCACTGAAGCTTTCTTT
J: TRBJ2-7; D: TRBD2; V: TRBV7-2; size: -; CDR3: CASSWGLAGAYEQYF; DNA: TGTGCCAGCAGCTGGGGACTAGCGGGCGCCTACGAGCAGTACTTC
J: TRBJ2-1; D: TRBD2; V: TRBV6-6; size: -; CDR3: CASSRGDEQFF; DNA: TGTGCCAGCAGCCGGGGGGATGAGCAGTTCTTC